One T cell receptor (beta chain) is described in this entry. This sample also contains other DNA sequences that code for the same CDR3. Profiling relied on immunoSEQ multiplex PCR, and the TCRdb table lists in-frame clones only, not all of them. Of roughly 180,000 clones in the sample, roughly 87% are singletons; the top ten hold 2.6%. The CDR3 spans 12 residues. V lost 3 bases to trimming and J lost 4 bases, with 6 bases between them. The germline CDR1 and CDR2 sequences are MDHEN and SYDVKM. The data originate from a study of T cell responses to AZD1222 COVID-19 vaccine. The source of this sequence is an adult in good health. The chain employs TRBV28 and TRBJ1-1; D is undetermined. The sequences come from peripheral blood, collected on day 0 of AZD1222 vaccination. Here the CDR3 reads CASSFGGTEAFF. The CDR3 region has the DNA TGTGCCAGCAGTTTTGGCGGCACTGAAGCTTTCTTT.